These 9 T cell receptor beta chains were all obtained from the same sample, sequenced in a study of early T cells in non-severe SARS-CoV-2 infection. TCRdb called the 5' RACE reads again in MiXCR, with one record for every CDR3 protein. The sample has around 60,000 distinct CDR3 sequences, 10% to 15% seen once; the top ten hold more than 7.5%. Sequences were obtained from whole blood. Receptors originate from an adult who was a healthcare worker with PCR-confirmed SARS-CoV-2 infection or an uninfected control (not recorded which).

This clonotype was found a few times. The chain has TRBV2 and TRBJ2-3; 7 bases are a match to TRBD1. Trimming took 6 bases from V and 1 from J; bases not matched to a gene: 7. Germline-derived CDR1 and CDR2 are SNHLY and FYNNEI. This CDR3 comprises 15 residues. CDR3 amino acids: CASSFRQGGTDTQYF. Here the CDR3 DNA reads TGTGCCAGCAGCTTTAGACAGGGCGGCACAGATACGCAGTATTTT.

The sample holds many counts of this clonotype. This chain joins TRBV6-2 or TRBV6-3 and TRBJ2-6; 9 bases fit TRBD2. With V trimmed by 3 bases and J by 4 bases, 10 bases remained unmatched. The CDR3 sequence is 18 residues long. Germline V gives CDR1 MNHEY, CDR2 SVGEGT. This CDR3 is CASSYRPAGGSGANVLTF. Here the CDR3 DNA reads TGTGCCAGCAGTTATCGGCCAGCGGGGGGATCAGGGGCCAACGTCCTGACTTTC.

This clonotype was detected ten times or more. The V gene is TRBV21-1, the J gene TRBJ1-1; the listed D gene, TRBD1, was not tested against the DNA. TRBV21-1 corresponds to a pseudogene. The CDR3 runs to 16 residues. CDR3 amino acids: CASSSNLGEMNTEAFF. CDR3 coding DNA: TGTGCCAGCAGCAGTAATTTAGGGGAGATGAACACTGAAGCTTTCTTT.

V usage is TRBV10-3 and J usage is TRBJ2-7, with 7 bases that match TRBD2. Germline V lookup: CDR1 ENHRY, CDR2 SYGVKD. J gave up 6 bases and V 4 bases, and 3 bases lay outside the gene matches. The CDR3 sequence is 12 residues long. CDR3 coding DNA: TGTGCCATCAGTGGGGACTATCCCGAGCAGTACTTC. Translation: CAISGDYPEQYF.

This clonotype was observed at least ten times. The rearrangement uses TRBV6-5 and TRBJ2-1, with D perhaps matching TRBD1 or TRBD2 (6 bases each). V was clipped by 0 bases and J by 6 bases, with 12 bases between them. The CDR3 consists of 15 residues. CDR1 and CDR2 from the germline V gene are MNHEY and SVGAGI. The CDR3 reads CASSYSGTGANEQFF. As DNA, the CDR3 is TGTGCCAGCAGTTACTCGGGGACGGGGGCCAATGAGCAGTTCTTC.

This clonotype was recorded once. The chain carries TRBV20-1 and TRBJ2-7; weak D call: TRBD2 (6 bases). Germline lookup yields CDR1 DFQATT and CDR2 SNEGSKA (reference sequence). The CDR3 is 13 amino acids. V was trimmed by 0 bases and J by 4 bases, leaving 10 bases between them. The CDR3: CSARDIGGYEQYF. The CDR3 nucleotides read TGCAGTGCTAGAGATATTGGAGGGTACGAGCAGTACTTC.

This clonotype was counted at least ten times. CDR3 nucleotide sequence: TGCAGTGCTACTAAAATTGAAGCTTTCTTT. Its translation: CSATKIEAFF. V usage is TRBV20-1 and J usage is TRBJ1-1, with D unclear. The V gene's germline CDR1 is DFQATT and CDR2 SNEGSKA (reference sequence). V lost 4 bases and J 7 bases, leaving 7 bases between the germline ends. The CDR3 spans 10 residues.

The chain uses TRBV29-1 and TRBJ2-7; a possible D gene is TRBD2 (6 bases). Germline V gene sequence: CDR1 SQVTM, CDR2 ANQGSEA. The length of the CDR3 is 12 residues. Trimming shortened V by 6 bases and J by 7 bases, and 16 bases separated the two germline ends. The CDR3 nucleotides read TGCAGCGTGACGGGACTGCCGGGGGAGCAGTACTTC. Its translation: CSVTGLPGEQYF.

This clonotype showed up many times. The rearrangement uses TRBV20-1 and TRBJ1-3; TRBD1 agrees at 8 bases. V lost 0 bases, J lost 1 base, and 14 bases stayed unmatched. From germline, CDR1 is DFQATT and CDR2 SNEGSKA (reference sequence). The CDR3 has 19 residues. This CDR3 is CSARDAWTGQLVSGNTIYF. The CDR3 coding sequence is TGCAGTGCTAGAGATGCGTGGACAGGGCAATTGGTTTCTGGAAACACCATATATTTT.